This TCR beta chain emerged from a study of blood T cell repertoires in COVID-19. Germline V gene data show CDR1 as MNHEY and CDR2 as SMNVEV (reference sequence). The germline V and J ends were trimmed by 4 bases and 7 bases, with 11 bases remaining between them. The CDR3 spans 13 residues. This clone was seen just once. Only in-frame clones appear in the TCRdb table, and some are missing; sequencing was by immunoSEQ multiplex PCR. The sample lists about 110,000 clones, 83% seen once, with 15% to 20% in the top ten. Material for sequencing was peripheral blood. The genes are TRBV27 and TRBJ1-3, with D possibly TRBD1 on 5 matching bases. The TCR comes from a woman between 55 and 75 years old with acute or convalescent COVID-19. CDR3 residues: CASSSRVGNTIYF. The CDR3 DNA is TGTGCCAGCAGTTCCAGGGTCGGGAACACCATATATTTT.